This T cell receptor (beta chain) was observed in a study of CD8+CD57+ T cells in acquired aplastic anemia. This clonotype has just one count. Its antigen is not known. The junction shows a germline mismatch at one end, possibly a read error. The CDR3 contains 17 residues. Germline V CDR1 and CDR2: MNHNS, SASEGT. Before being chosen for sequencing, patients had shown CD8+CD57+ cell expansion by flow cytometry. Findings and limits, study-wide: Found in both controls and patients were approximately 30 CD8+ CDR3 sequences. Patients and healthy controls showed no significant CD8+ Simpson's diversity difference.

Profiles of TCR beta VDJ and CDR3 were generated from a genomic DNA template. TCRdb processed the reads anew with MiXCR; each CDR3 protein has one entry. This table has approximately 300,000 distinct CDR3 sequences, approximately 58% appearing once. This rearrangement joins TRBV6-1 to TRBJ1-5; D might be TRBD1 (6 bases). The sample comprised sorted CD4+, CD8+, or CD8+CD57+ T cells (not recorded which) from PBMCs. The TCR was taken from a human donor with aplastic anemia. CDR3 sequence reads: CASRQGSESRGVWPRHF. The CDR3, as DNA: TGTGCCAGCAGACAGGGCAGTGAATCGAGGGGTGTGTGGCCCCGGCATTTT.